This TCR beta chain was obtained from a study of CD8 T cells in Susac syndrome. The germline CDR1 and CDR2 sequences are SGHTA and FQGTGA. The CDR3 runs to 16 residues. Trimming cost V 1 base and J 5 bases; bases outside gene matches: 8. The RNA input was about 0.5 to 1 ug, and it was reverse transcribed with random hexamers. An immunoSEQ multiplex PCR amplified TCR beta CDR3 over 54 Vbeta and 13 Jbeta. TCRdb re-called the immunoSEQ multiplex PCR reads through MiXCR, storing one row per CDR3 protein. The sample holds around 190,000 distinct CDR3 sequences, 85% to 95% seen once. Whole-study results and caveats: The number of individuals included in the study's TCR sequencing and HLA analysis was acknowledged as relatively small.

Matching for age and sex applied to the controls, who were healthy donors. Details on this clonotype: Its matching antigen is unknown.

The sequence was collected from a human donor in good health. Input material: CD4+ T cells from PBMCs. The V and J genes are TRBV7-3 and TRBJ2-5, with 9 bases lining up with TRBD2. This CDR3 is CASSLNVTSGLETQYF. The CDR3 DNA is TGTGCCAGCAGCTTAAATGTGACTAGCGGACTGGAGACCCAGTACTTC.